The T cell receptor beta chain under discussion was sequenced for a study of cytotoxic CD8 clonotypes in ibrutinib-treated CLL. Study summary: Response was recorded as partial in about 24 patients and complete in 2; at median roughly 63 months, roughly 14 remained remitted and approximately twelve had progressed.

From germline, CDR1 is WSHSY and CDR2 SAAADI. Trimming shortened V by 0 bases and J by 3 bases, and 9 bases separated the two germline ends. The CDR3 is 16 residues long. Overall study findings and caveats: Before falling back toward baseline at progression, clonality had risen at the time of ibrutinib response. Patients had baseline clonality above age-matched healthy donors, and this clonality moved with circulating CD8+ T-cell counts.

Comment on this clone: Its target is not known.

Roughly 1.9 micrograms of genomic DNA from cryopreserved PBMCs went into TCR beta libraries. Repertoires were generated with immunoSEQ multiplex PCR, while TCRdb's copy carries only in-frame clones and drops some. The table shows over 120,000 clones, with 80% occurring only once. The chain links TRBV10-2 to TRBJ1-6; unclear D gene. This receptor was obtained from a human donor with chronic lymphocytic leukemia. The sample here was PBMCs, taken after 36 months of ibrutinib treatment. CDR3 amino acids: CASSESAISYNSPLHF. The CDR3 nucleotides are TGCGCCAGCAGTGAGTCGGCCATCAGCTATAATTCACCCCTCCACTTT.